The 2 T cell receptor beta chains below were found in one sample sequenced in a study of shared clonotypes between healthy human individuals (dated by TCRdb to the early 2020s). Library construction relied on the immunoSEQ multiplex PCR assay. This is the immuneACCESS table as TCRdb keeps it, with only in-frame sequences that have V and J called. A part of the clones is gone; compared with another copy, unresolved V genes explain less than half, and the rest is unexplained. This sample has around 1.5 million clones in its table, and approximately 98% of those were observed once. The top ten clones comprise approximately 0.45% of the sample. Sequencing was done on a sample of naive CD4+ T cells sorted from blood. The cell subset or site label here, explained by the study, means: CD45RA+ positively selected. Receptors originate from a man in his thirties or forties in good health.

On this clone: Distinct nucleotide sequences in the sample also encode this CDR3. V is TRBV5-1 and J is TRBJ2-3, with 7 nucleotides matching TRBD2. This CDR3 is built from 16 residues. V gave up 0 bases and J gave up 3 bases; unmatched junction bases: 7. Germline CDR1 SGHRS, CDR2 YFSETQ. The CDR3 here is CASSLGAGGRTDTQYF. The CDR3 DNA is TGCGCCAGCAGCTTGGGTGCTGGCGGGAGAACAGATACGCAGTATTTT.

This sequence joins TRBV11-3 and TRBJ2-2; 8 nucleotides agree with TRBD2. Germline CDR1 reads SGHNT; CDR2 reads YENEEA. J was trimmed by 6 bases and V by 1 base; bases with no gene match: 7. This CDR3 is 16 amino acids long. The CDR3 DNA is TGTGCCAGCAGCTTAGTACTTAGCGGGATTTCCGGGGAGCTGTTTTTT. It is translated as CASSLVLSGISGELFF.